What follows are 29 T cell receptor beta chains derived from one specimen sequenced in a study of PD-L1 blockade in urothelial cancer. Measured with immunoSEQ multiplex PCR; TCRdb has only the in-frame clones, and not every one. The sample has 49,000 or so clones; 60% to 85% are singletons. Noted time point: pretreatment peripheral blood. The sequencing here drew on PBMCs, taken around atezolizumab (anti-PD-L1) treatment. The receptors originated from a man aged 65 to 85 with urothelial cancer.

This sequence joins TRBV19 and TRBJ2-1; D may be TRBD1 (6 bases). The CDR3 loop spans 16 amino acids. V dropped 4 bases and J dropped 0 bases, with 13 bases sitting between them. From germline, CDR1 is LNHDA and CDR2 SQIVND (reference sequence). CDR3 coding DNA: TGTGCCAGTAGTAGGCCGGACAGTTCCTCCTACAATGAGCAGTTCTTC. Its translation is CASSRPDSSSYNEQFF.

The chain joins TRBV5-1 to TRBJ1-4, with D unclear. The V end was cut by 0 bases, the J end by 5 bases, with 5 bases between. This CDR3 comprises 13 residues. In germline, CDR1 is SGHRS, CDR2 YFSETQ. CDR3 in amino acids: CASSLESNEKLFF. CDR3 coding DNA: TGCGCCAGCAGCTTGGAATCAAATGAAAAACTGTTTTTT.

This rearrangement joins TRBV7-9 to TRBJ2-2, with 8 bases lining up with TRBD1. The germline V gene encodes CDR1 SEHNR and CDR2 FQNEAQ (reference sequence). The CDR3 loop spans 17 amino acids. V shed 5 bases and J 8 bases; nucleotides not matched to a gene: 16. Written as DNA, the CDR3 is TGTGCCAGCAGCCCCCTCGATGTCCGACAGGGGAATGGGGAGCTGTTTTTT. Residues: CASSPLDVRQGNGELFF.

This clone was observed a single time. V usage is TRBV19 and J usage is TRBJ1-5; D gene uncertain. V was trimmed by 3 bases and J by 4 bases, leaving 7 bases between them. Per germline, CDR1 LNHDA and CDR2 SQIVND (reference sequence). The CDR3 runs 13 residues. The CDR3 reads CASSMVSNQPQHF. CDR3 DNA: TGTGCCAGTAGTATGGTTAGTAATCAGCCCCAGCATTTT.

The gene calls are TRBV23-1 and TRBJ1-4; D call uncertain. TRBV23-1 is an open reading frame whose function is uncertain. This CDR3 comprises 18 residues. Trimming cost V 4 bases and J 0 bases, with 18 bases left between them. The CDR3 DNA reads as TGCGCCAGCAGTCCCGGGAGGGTTAAAGACTCAACTAATGAAAAACTGTTTTTT. Its translation: CASSPGRVKDSTNEKLFF.

This chain links TRBV5-4 with TRBJ2-5; maybe TRBD1 (5 bases). Germline lookup yields CDR1 SGHNT and CDR2 YYREEE (reference sequence). With 0 bases removed from V and 0 bases from J, the gap between germline ends came to 9 bases. This CDR3 spans 15 amino acids. The CDR3 reads CASSLATGYQETQYF. DNA for the CDR3: TGTGCCAGCAGCTTGGCCACAGGCTACCAAGAGACCCAGTACTTC.

This clone was counted only a few times. This chain uses TRBV19 with TRBJ1-1, with TRBD1 as a possible D gene (5 bases). The CDR3 is made up of 14 amino acids. V was clipped by 6 bases and J by 1 base, with 12 bases between them. Germline values: CDR1 LNHDA, CDR2 SQIVND (reference sequence). CDR3 DNA: TGTGCCAGTAGGCCCCGACAGCCGAACACTGAAGCTTTCTTT. Amino acid sequence: CASRPRQPNTEAFF.

The CDR3 nucleotides are TGTGCCAGCAGCAGACAGGGCGGAGATGAGCAGTTCTTC. Its protein is CASSRQGGDEQFF. The V and J genes are TRBV7-6 and TRBJ2-1; TRBD1 matches at 7 bases. Germline lookup yields CDR1 SGHVS and CDR2 FNYEAQ. V trimming: 5 bases; J trimming: 8 bases; junction bases outside the gene matches: 6. The CDR3 has 13 amino acids. Complete variable domain (other parts from reference TRBV7-6 and TRBJ2-1): GAGVSQSPRYKVTKRGQDVALRCDPISGHVSLYWYRQALGQGPEFLTYFNYEAQQDKSGLPNDRFSAERPEGSISTLTIQRTEQRDSAMYRCASSRQGGDEQFFGPGTRLTVL.

This clone was seen once. The chain carries TRBV18 and TRBJ2-2; no firm D call. The germline V and J ends were trimmed by 3 bases and 2 bases, with 13 bases remaining between them. Germline-derived CDR1 and CDR2 are KGHSH and LQKENI. This CDR3 comprises 16 residues. CDR3 residues: CASSPSPSVNTGELFF. Written as DNA, the CDR3 is TGTGCCAGCTCACCCTCTCCTTCAGTAAACACCGGGGAGCTGTTTTTT.

The chain has TRBV2 and TRBJ2-3; 10 bases are shared with TRBD1. The CDR3 loop spans 15 amino acids. Germline V CDR1 and CDR2: SNHLY, FYNNEI. V dropped 6 bases and J dropped 2; count of bases not matched to a gene: 5. CDR3 loop: CASSLDRGDTDTQYF. The CDR3 DNA sequence: TGTGCCAGCAGCCTGGACAGGGGGGACACAGATACGCAGTATTTT.

This sequence joins TRBV5-4 and TRBJ2-7; 7 bases fit TRBD1. In germline, CDR1 is SGHNT, CDR2 YYREEE (reference sequence). This CDR3 comprises 14 residues. J gave up 3 bases and V 0 bases, and 3 bases lay outside the gene matches. For the CDR3, the DNA is TGTGCCAGCAGCTTGGCCAGGGACAGCTACGAGCAGTACTTC. It yields the protein CASSLARDSYEQYF. The variable domain in full, completed from reference TRBV5-4 and TRBJ2-7, reads ETGVTQSPTHLIKTRGQQVTLRCSSQSGHNTVSWYQQALGQGPQFIFQYYREEENGRGNFPPRFSGLQFPNYSSELNVNALELDDSALYLCASSLARDSYEQYFGPGTRLTVT.

This clone was seen a single time. The rearrangement uses TRBV30 and TRBJ1-2; no firm D call. Trimming took 0 bases from V and 0 from J, leaving 8 bases between them. Germline CDR1 and CDR2: GTSNPN and SVGIG (reference sequence). This CDR3 is 14 amino acids long. The CDR3 nucleotides are TGTGCCTGGAGTGTGAGAGCTTCTAACTATGGCTACACCTTC. Translating gives CAWSVRASNYGYTF.

This chain links TRBV10-1 with TRBJ2-1; 14 nucleotides align to TRBD2. V shed 6 bases and J 8 bases; nucleotides not matched to a gene: 6. Looked up from germline, CDR1 is WNHNN and CDR2 is SYGVQD (reference sequence). The length of the CDR3 is 15 residues. CDR3 sequence reads: CASSGTSGSRHEQFF. The CDR3 region has the DNA TGCGCCAGCAGCGGGACTAGCGGGAGTCGTCATGAGCAGTTCTTC.

The rearrangement links TRBV6-1 to TRBJ2-7; 12 nucleotides agree with TRBD2. The CDR3 runs to 13 residues. V lost 6 bases to trimming and J lost 5 bases; unmatched junction nucleotides: 2. The germline CDR1 and CDR2 sequences are MNHNS and SASEGT. The CDR3 loop reads CASRTSGSHEQYF. The CDR3 nucleotides read TGTGCCAGCAGGACTAGCGGGAGCCACGAGCAGTACTTC.

The chain carries TRBV10-3 and TRBJ2-3; 13 bases map to TRBD2. Germline loops: CDR1 ENHRY, CDR2 SYGVKD. The CDR3 consists of 16 residues. Trimming cost V 2 bases and J 3 bases; bases outside gene matches: 2. The CDR3 spells CAISEGLAGVTDTQYF. CDR3 nucleotide sequence: TGTGCCATCAGTGAGGGACTAGCGGGAGTTACAGATACGCAGTATTTT.

V is TRBV30 and J is TRBJ2-7; 12 bases agree with TRBD1. V shed 4 bases, J shed 7 bases, and the junction held 11 bases outside the gene matches. This CDR3 region has 15 residues. Germline V gene data show CDR1 as GTSNPN and CDR2 as SVGIG (reference sequence). The CDR3 spells CAWTTRDRGLREQYF. DNA of the CDR3: TGTGCCTGGACGACCCGGGACAGGGGGCTTCGGGAGCAGTACTTC.

The rearrangement uses TRBV5-6 and TRBJ2-1, with D possibly TRBD2 on 6 matching bases. V dropped 4 bases and J dropped 8 bases, with 13 bases sitting between them. The CDR3 runs 13 residues. CDR1 SGHDT and CDR2 YYEEEE come from the germline V gene. The CDR3 DNA follows: TGTGCCAGCAGCCCGTGGGGGGTCGATGAGCAGTTCTTC. Amino acid sequence: CASSPWGVDEQFF. Using reference TRBV5-6 and TRBJ2-1 for the parts outside the CDR3, the full variable domain is DAGVTQSPTHLIKTRGQQVTLRCSPKSGHDTVSWYQQALGQGPQFIFQYYEEEERQRGNFPDRFSGHQFPNYSSELNVNALLLGDSALYLCASSPWGVDEQFFGPGTRLTVL.

This sequence joins TRBV28 and TRBJ1-1, with D possibly matching TRBD1 (5 bases). The CDR3 is 14 residues long. V lost 6 bases, J lost 3 bases, and 14 bases lay in between. CDR1 MDHEN and CDR2 SYDVKM come from the germline V gene. DNA of the CDR3: TGTGCCAGCAGCCCCGGGGGGGTGGACACTGAAGCTTTCTTT. This encodes CASSPGGVDTEAFF.

The V and J genes are TRBV4-1 and TRBJ2-1; 7 bases align to TRBD1. The CDR3 covers 17 residues. V was pared by 0 bases and J by 4 bases, with 9 bases of the junction left unmatched. Per germline, CDR1 MGHRA and CDR2 YSYEKL. The CDR3: CASSQDYRTGIYNEQFF. CDR3 DNA sequence: TGCGCCAGCAGCCAAGATTACAGGACAGGAATTTACAATGAGCAGTTCTTC.

This clone was recorded a few times. The V gene is TRBV7-3, the J gene TRBJ1-1; 8 nucleotides match TRBD1. Germline V CDR1 and CDR2: SGHTA, FQGTGA. The CDR3 runs 16 residues. The V and J ends lost 4 bases and 3 bases, in that order; junction bases with no gene match: 10. The CDR3 DNA follows: TGTGCCAGCAGCTCCCACGGGACAGGCAGACACACTGAAGCTTTCTTT. This codes for CASSSHGTGRHTEAFF.

The chain uses TRBV6-1 and TRBJ2-1, with 8 bases matching TRBD1. Germline V CDR1 and CDR2: MNHNS, SASEGT. The V and J ends lost 2 bases and 8 bases, in that order; junction bases with no gene match: 5. This CDR3 spans 14 amino acids. CDR3 sequence: CASSEQGARDEQFF. The DNA of the CDR3 is TGTGCCAGCAGTGAACAGGGGGCGCGCGATGAGCAGTTCTTC.

This clone was seen just once. The J gene is TRBJ1-5, the V gene TRBV27, with D maybe TRBD1 (5 bases). V lost 0 bases and J lost 6, with 12 bases in between. Looked up from germline, CDR1 is MNHEY and CDR2 is SMNVEV (reference sequence). The CDR3 sequence is 15 residues long. In DNA, the CDR3 is TGTGCCAGCAGTTTATCGATTCGGGGACTTCAGCCCCAGCATTTT. Protein product: CASSLSIRGLQPQHF.

This chain uses TRBV6-5 with TRBJ1-2; no clear D. Germline V lookup: CDR1 MNHEY, CDR2 SVGAGI. The CDR3 has 15 residues. V lost 0 bases, J lost 4 bases, and 12 bases lay in between. CDR3 nucleotides: TGTGCCAGCAGTTACTCGAACGGGAATCCCTATGGCTACACCTTC. This translates into CASSYSNGNPYGYTF.

The genes are TRBV6-1 and TRBJ2-3, with TRBD1 matching over 10 bases. V lost 6 bases to trimming and J lost 6 bases; unmatched junction nucleotides: 3. Germline CDR1 MNHNS, CDR2 SASEGT. CDR3 length equals 13 residues. The chain's CDR3 is CASRTGGSDTQYF. CDR3 coding DNA: TGTGCCAGCAGGACAGGGGGCTCTGATACGCAGTATTTT.

The rearrangement uses TRBV18 and TRBJ2-2; 8 bases line up with TRBD2. Germline loops: CDR1 KGHSH, CDR2 LQKENI. The J segment lost 6 bases and the V segment lost 0 bases, leaving 9 bases of the junction unmatched. The CDR3 contains 17 residues. The CDR3 sequence is CASSPPESGSRAGELFF. The CDR3 coding sequence is TGTGCCAGCTCACCACCGGAGAGCGGGAGTCGGGCCGGGGAGCTGTTTTTT.

The chain combines TRBV29-1 with TRBJ2-1; 16 bases match TRBD2. The CDR3 runs 14 residues. The V gene's germline CDR1 is SQVTM and CDR2 ANQGSEA. V lost 3 bases and J lost 10; bases outside the gene matches: 3. The CDR3 sequence is CSVEGLAGGLEQFF. CDR3 sequence (DNA): TGCAGCGTTGAGGGACTAGCGGGAGGGTTGGAGCAGTTCTTC.

The rearrangement links TRBV30 to TRBJ2-7; 8 bases match TRBD2. The junction had 3 bases not matched to a gene; V was cut back by 0 bases and J by 2 bases. The CDR3 consists of 14 residues. Germline CDR1 is GTSNPN and CDR2 is SVGIG (reference sequence). The CDR3 DNA reads as TGTGCCTGGAGTGTACTAGCGGACCCCTACGAGCAGTACTTC. It is translated as CAWSVLADPYEQYF.

This clone was seen a handful of times. The rearrangement joins TRBV15 to TRBJ1-5, with D unclear. Per germline, CDR1 LNHNV and CDR2 YYDKDF (reference sequence). This CDR3 contains 17 residues. The V gene lost 0 bases and the J gene lost 4 bases, with 16 bases spanning the gap. The CDR3 loop is CATSRDLGGSGNQPQHF. The CDR3 DNA reads TGTGCCACCAGCAGAGATCTTGGAGGAAGTGGGAATCAGCCCCAGCATTTT.

CDR3 bases: TGCGCCAGCAGTGACGAACAGGGGGATGCCTACGAGCAGTACTTC. Protein product: CASSDEQGDAYEQYF. The chain links TRBV10-1 to TRBJ2-7, with 8 bases that match TRBD1. This CDR3 spans 15 amino acids. V trimming: 3 bases; J trimming: 2 bases; junction bases outside the gene matches: 6. Per germline, CDR1 WNHNN and CDR2 SYGVQD (reference sequence).